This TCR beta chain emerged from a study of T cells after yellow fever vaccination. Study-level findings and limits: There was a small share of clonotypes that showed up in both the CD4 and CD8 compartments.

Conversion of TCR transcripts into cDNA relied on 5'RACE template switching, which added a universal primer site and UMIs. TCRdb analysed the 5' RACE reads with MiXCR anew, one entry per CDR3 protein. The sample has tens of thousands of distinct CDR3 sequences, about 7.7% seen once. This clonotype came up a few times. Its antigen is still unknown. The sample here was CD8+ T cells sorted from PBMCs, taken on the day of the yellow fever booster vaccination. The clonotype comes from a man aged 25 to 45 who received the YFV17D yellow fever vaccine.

CDR3 sequence reads: CSARGGTESYGYTF. The CDR3 DNA sequence: TGCAGTGCTAGAGGTGGTACCGAGAGCTATGGCTACACCTTC. This sequence joins TRBV20-1 and TRBJ1-2; D uncertain. The CDR3 extends over 14 amino acids. CDR1 DFQATT and CDR2 SNEGSKA come from the germline V gene (reference sequence). The V end was cut by 1 base, the J end by 4 bases, with 13 bases between.